The clone carrying this TCR beta chain was recorded once. No antigen is known for it. Looked up from germline, CDR1 is MDHEN and CDR2 is SYDVKM. This CDR3 comprises 14 residues. The V segment lost 6 bases and the J segment 5 bases; nucleotides outside the gene matches: 8. The data stem from a study of cytomegalovirus exposure and HLA in healthy donors. Study-level information: The roughly 120 validation repertoires, a later analysis reported, used the same platform as the approximately 700 first-cohort repertoires. Study-level findings and limits: Most TCR sequences were rare, but some public TCRs occurred in many donors.

Assay used: immunoSEQ multiplex PCR; TCRdb lists only in-frame clones, some missing. Counted here are 95,000 to 150,000 clones, 89% occurring once; the ten biggest clones make up 1.1%. The rearrangement joins TRBV28 to TRBJ1-2; 8 nucleotides match TRBD1. The sequencing sample was made of PBMCs. This clonotype was obtained from a woman between 18 and 29 years old in good health and CMV-seronegative. CDR3 sequence reads: CASRGDDRGYGYTF. CDR3 bases: TGTGCCAGCAGGGGGGACGACAGGGGTTATGGCTACACCTTC.